These 10 T cell receptor beta chains were sequenced from one sample in a study of CD8+ T cells in alopecia areata. Sequencing templates came from extracted RNA that was reverse transcribed into cDNA. The method was immunoSEQ multiplex PCR; TCRdb's version includes in-frame clones alone and lacks a portion of them. The data contain roughly 150,000 clones, around 50% of them singletons. Here the sequenced sample was CD8+ T cells sorted from blood, taken at week 0. These receptors originate from a human donor with alopecia areata.

This clone was detected a few times. The CDR3 spells CASSQHGSTYEQYF. CDR3 bases: TGCGCCAGCAGCCAACACGGGTCGACCTACGAGCAGTACTTC. J is TRBJ2-7 and V is TRBV4-3; unclear D gene. The CDR3 has 14 residues. V was trimmed by 2 bases and J by 2 bases, leaving 10 bases between them. Germline CDR1 LGHNA, CDR2 YSLEER.

J is TRBJ2-1 and V is TRBV7-3; no clear D gene. Germline V gene sequence: CDR1 SGHTA, CDR2 FQGTGA. V lost 5 bases, J lost 8 bases, and 10 bases lay in between. CDR3 length: 12 amino acids. CDR3 bases: TGTGCCAGCAGCGACCGGGTGGATGAGCAGTTCTTC. Its protein is CASSDRVDEQFF.

The J gene is TRBJ2-7, the V gene TRBV14, with 9 bases fitting TRBD1. Germline CDR1 SGHDN, CDR2 FVKESK. V lost 4 bases to trimming and J lost 6 bases; unmatched junction nucleotides: 7. The CDR3 is made up of 14 amino acids. The CDR3 nucleotides are TGTGCCAGCAGCCCAACCGGGACAGGGAGCGAGCAGTACTTC. Translation: CASSPTGTGSEQYF.

The chain employs TRBV29-1 and TRBJ2-5, with D perhaps being TRBD1 or TRBD2 (5 bases each). The germline gives CDR1 SQVTM, CDR2 ANQGSEA. The CDR3 totals 14 residues. Trimming took 7 bases from V and 3 from J, leaving 18 bases between them. The CDR3 DNA follows: TGCAGCGCCATTCTGGGGCGAGCGGAAGAGACCCAGTACTTC. Translation: CSAILGRAEETQYF.

This clone was detected once. This chain connects TRBV15 to TRBJ2-3; a possible D gene is TRBD1 (6 bases). Germline assignment: CDR1 LNHNV and CDR2 YYDKDF (reference sequence). The CDR3 length is 14 residues. Trimming shortened V by 8 bases and J by 2 bases, and 14 bases separated the two germline ends. In DNA form, the CDR3 reads TGTGCCACCGCAGGGGCCGATGACACAGATACGCAGTATTTT. Translating it yields CATAGADDTDTQYF.

The chain recombines TRBV5-1 with TRBJ2-3; no clear D gene. Trimming removed 1 base at V and 2 bases at J, with 14 bases between. Germline CDR1 reads SGHRS; CDR2 reads YFSETQ. This CDR3 has 16 amino acids. CDR3 residues: CASSLTASPFTDTQYF. CDR3 DNA: TGCGCCAGCAGCTTGACGGCCAGCCCCTTCACAGATACGCAGTATTTT.

V and J are TRBV30 and TRBJ1-1; 7 bases map to TRBD1. This CDR3 is 12 amino acids long. The trim removed 2 bases at V and 6 bases at J, leaving 3 bases unmatched. Germline V gives CDR1 GTSNPN, CDR2 SVGIG (reference sequence). CDR3 sequence (DNA): TGTGCCTGGAGTCCAACAGGGGCTGAAGCTTTCTTT. Translation: CAWSPTGAEAFF.

The chain links TRBV29-1 to TRBJ1-6, with a possible D match to TRBD1 (6 bases). V was shortened by 7 bases and J by 5 bases, with 15 bases between the two germline ends. The CDR3 loop spans 14 amino acids. Germline lookup yields CDR1 SQVTM and CDR2 ANQGSEA. The CDR3 nucleotides are TGCAGCGCCCGGGGGGCCTCGGATAATTCACCCCTCCACTTT. The encoded protein is CSARGASDNSPLHF.

The V and J genes are TRBV5-1 and TRBJ2-4; TRBD2 is a possible D gene (6 bases). Germline V gene lookup returns CDR1 SGHRS and CDR2 YFSETQ. The CDR3 sequence is 13 residues long. Trimming stripped 4 bases from V and 5 bases from J, with 10 bases between. As DNA, the CDR3 is TGCGCCAGCAGCGGGGGGACGGAAAACATTCAGTACTTC. It translates to CASSGGTENIQYF.

The chain is built from TRBV10-2 and TRBJ2-5, with TRBD1 matching 7 bases. This CDR3 region has 11 residues. Germline CDR1 reads WSHSY; CDR2 reads SAAADI. Trimming cost V 9 bases and J 5 bases; bases outside gene matches: 3. CDR3 coding DNA: TGCGCCAGTCACAGGGGTGAGACCCAGTACTTC. It is translated as CASHRGETQYF.